This TCR beta chain was identified in a study of blood T cell repertoires in COVID-19. Study-level information: From T cells, B-cell-depleted T cells, or PBMCs came the material, which was cDNA or gDNA.

The V gene lost 6 bases and the J gene lost 6 bases, with 16 bases spanning the gap. Germline V lookup: CDR1 MNHEY, CDR2 SMNVEV (reference sequence). The CDR3 is 14 amino acids. In the study's own analysis: Amplifying reference gene primers gave estimates of nucleated cell counts. The method was immunoSEQ multiplex PCR; TCRdb's version includes in-frame clones alone and lacks a portion of them. That table supplies the V and J calls and clone size; D and trimming were determined from the DNA. This table has tens of thousands of clones, 83% appearing once. Source material: peripheral blood. The receptor was isolated from an elderly man with acute or convalescent COVID-19. The chain combines TRBV27 with TRBJ2-3, with D possibly matching TRBD2 (6 bases). As DNA, the CDR3 is TGTGCCAGCAGCCCGGGACTCTTGGAGGATACGCAGTATTTT. Translating it yields CASSPGLLEDTQYF.